Here is one T cell receptor beta chain with its context. Its antigen is currently unknown. These data belong to a study of shared clonotypes between healthy human individuals. Study-wide results and limits: Only blood was sampled; tissue repertoires likely differ.

Study donors comprised healthy, HIV-negative adults devoid of recent acute infection or vaccination. Those who donated, Caucasian adults without exception, all lived in Nashville, Tennessee. It was around 100 million PBMCs that unsorted samples used for genomic DNA. Data came from immunoSEQ multiplex PCR; TCRdb stores just in-frame clones and leaves some out. The sample carries about 470,000 clones, 75% to 85% recorded once. The CDR3 contains 12 residues. Germline CDR1 and CDR2: LNHNV and YYDKDF (reference sequence). Between the trimmed V and J ends, which lost 8 bases and 10 bases, there was a span of 15 bases.

The sample comprised PBMCs. The rearrangement uses TRBV15 and TRBJ2-1; TRBD1 is a possible D gene (6 bases). This clonotype was sampled from a woman aged 40 to 50 in good health. Some clones in this sample may be carry-over from other donors' samples. Here the CDR3 reads CATGPQGPEQFF. The CDR3 DNA sequence: TGTGCCACCGGCCCACAGGGTCCCGAGCAGTTCTTC.